These 30 T cell receptor beta chains originate from one sample sequenced in a study of T-cell memory formation after mild COVID-19 (dated by TCRdb to the early 2020s). The library was obtained by 5' RACE. Instrument used: Illumina NovaSeq 6000. TCRdb itself trimmed the public reads at Q25 with fastp, ran MiXCR and retained productive beta chains. Rows with a matching CDR3 protein are joined into one entry that keeps the most common DNA and genes. Across this sample there are around 60,000 distinct CDR3 sequences, with more than 8% seen only once. About 1.1% of the sample is taken by the ten largest. The sample comprised PBMCs or a T cell subset sorted from them (not recorded which). These receptors were obtained from a man aged 18 to 30 who had mild COVID-19 (a few samples of this study predate the infection). The sample titles of this study are shuffled in the database, so cell type and time point are left out; the donor was told from shared clones.

This clonotype was seen more than once but under ten times. The chain is built from TRBV7-2 and TRBJ2-7, with TRBD2 as a possible D gene (6 bases). This CDR3 spans 13 amino acids. Trimming shortened V by 4 bases and J by 4 bases, and 11 bases separated the two germline ends. The germline CDR1 and CDR2 sequences are SGHTA and FQGNSA. Here the CDR3 DNA reads TGTGCCAGCAGCTCCGACGGAGGGTACGAGCAGTACGTC. It specifies CASSSDGGYEQYV.

Ten or more counts support this clonotype. The chain has TRBV7-8 and TRBJ2-3; D might be TRBD1 (6 bases). Germline V lookup: CDR1 SGHVS, CDR2 FQNEAQ. The CDR3 covers 16 residues. Trimming removed 5 bases at V and 0 bases at J, with 15 bases between. DNA of the CDR3: TGTGCCAGCAGCCTGGGGGCCTACCCTAGCACAGATACGCAGTATTTT. Its translation is CASSLGAYPSTDTQYF.

This clonotype appeared many times. This chain connects TRBV6-1 to TRBJ2-3; D unresolved. The CDR3 loop spans 16 amino acids. The germline V gene encodes CDR1 MNHNS and CDR2 SASEGT. V lost 7 bases and J 2 bases, leaving 19 bases between the germline ends. For the CDR3, the DNA is TGTGCCAGCACCAAAGAGGTGGCAGACCCCACAGATACGCAGTATTTT. The encoded protein is CASTKEVADPTDTQYF.

This sequence joins TRBV7-2 and TRBJ1-2; D call uncertain. V was pared by 2 bases and J by 6 bases, with 10 bases between. The germline gives CDR1 SGHTA, CDR2 FQGNSA. This CDR3 comprises 13 residues. The CDR3 DNA reads TGTGCCAGCAGCTTAATGCAAGCTAATGGCTACACCTTC. It specifies CASSLMQANGYTF.

The rearrangement uses TRBV7-2 and TRBJ2-2; no reliable D call. Germline V gives CDR1 SGHTA, CDR2 FQGNSA. This CDR3 is built from 14 residues. V was clipped by 5 bases and J by 3 bases, with 10 bases between them. The CDR3 DNA reads as TGTGCCAGCAGCCCCCTCCGGGACACCGGGGAGCTGTTTTTT. This gives the protein CASSPLRDTGELFF.

There are a few counts of this clonotype. The chain uses TRBV5-1 and TRBJ2-3; 10 bases are shared with TRBD2. The CDR3 loop spans 16 amino acids. Germline loops: CDR1 SGHRS, CDR2 YFSETQ. Germline trimming cut 0 bases from V and 5 bases from J; bases unmatched to any gene: 6. CDR3 loop: CASSLEASGGVDTQYF. Here the CDR3 DNA reads TGCGCCAGCAGCTTGGAGGCTAGCGGGGGCGTAGATACGCAGTATTTT.

The chain has TRBV6-2 or TRBV6-3 and TRBJ1-5, with D possibly TRBD1 on 6 matching bases. Trimming took off 5 bases at V and 2 bases at J, with 10 bases between the two ends. CDR3 length: 14 residues. Germline lookup yields CDR1 MNHEY and CDR2 SVGEGT. CDR3 DNA sequence: TGTGCCAGCAGTGCAGGGGCAGGCAATCAGCCCCAGCATTTT. This translates into CASSAGAGNQPQHF.

This clonotype was detected only a few times. The chain employs TRBV7-8 and TRBJ1-5; D unresolved. V was pared by 5 bases and J by 4 bases, with 9 bases between. CDR1 and CDR2 from the germline V gene are SGHVS and FQNEAQ. The CDR3 covers 13 residues. The CDR3 coding sequence is TGTGCCAGCAGCCCCAGGTTTAATCAGCCCCAGCATTTT. The encoded protein is CASSPRFNQPQHF.

In its sample, this clonotype was seen many times. The gene calls are TRBV20-1 and TRBJ2-5; possibly TRBD1 or TRBD2 for D (5 bases each). Germline assignment: CDR1 DFQATT and CDR2 SNEGSKA (reference sequence). The CDR3 consists of 12 residues. The CDR3 sequence: CSRGSGLIPQYF. In nucleotides, the CDR3 is TGCAGCCGGGGCTCGGGCCTGATTCCCCAGTACTTC.

The V and J genes are TRBV5-1 and TRBJ1-2; 8 bases are a match to TRBD1. The CDR3 extends over 13 amino acids. Germline CDR1 SGHRS, CDR2 YFSETQ. The V and J ends lost 3 bases and 13 bases, in that order; junction bases with no gene match: 11. CDR3 DNA: TGCGCCAGCAGCTCGACGATACAGGGGGACCTCACCTTC. Amino acid sequence: CASSSTIQGDLTF.

The table lists this clonotype with a few counts. The J gene is TRBJ2-5, the V gene TRBV5-1; TRBD2 might be the D (6 bases). CDR3 length: 15 residues. Trimming left V 4 bases short and J 3 bases short, with 16 bases between. Germline-derived CDR1 and CDR2 are SGHRS and YFSETQ. The CDR3: CASSETGTGEETQYF. In nucleotides, the CDR3 is TGCGCCAGCAGCGAAACCGGGACGGGGGAAGAGACCCAGTACTTC.

This clonotype has more than one count but fewer than ten. J is TRBJ2-7 and V is TRBV12-3 or TRBV12-4; 9 bases fit TRBD1. With V trimmed by 6 bases and J by 3 bases, 12 bases remained unmatched. CDR3 length: 16 amino acids. The CDR3 DNA reads as TGTGCCAGCAGAGAAACACAGGGGGCCCTGGACTACGAGCAGTACTTC. Protein product: CASRETQGALDYEQYF.

Many counts were recorded for this clonotype. The rearrangement uses TRBV5-1 and TRBJ2-1; 7 bases agree with TRBD1. The J segment lost 1 base and the V segment lost 4 bases, leaving 5 bases of the junction unmatched. CDR3 size: 15 residues. Per the germline V gene, CDR1 is SGHRS and CDR2 is YFSETQ. This CDR3 reads CASSQGVLSYNEQFF. Written as DNA, the CDR3 is TGCGCCAGCAGCCAGGGGGTACTATCCTACAATGAGCAGTTCTTC. The whole variable domain, filled in from reference TRBV5-1 and TRBJ2-1, reads KAGVTQTPRYLIKTRGQQVTLSCSPISGHRSVSWYQQTPGQGLQFLFEYFSETQRNKGNFPGRFSGRQFSNSRSEMNVSTLELGDSALYLCASSQGVLSYNEQFFGPGTRLTVL.

The V and J genes are TRBV11-2 and TRBJ2-1; D gene unclear. This CDR3 region has 11 residues. V was trimmed by 0 bases and J by 9 bases, leaving 3 bases between them. Per the germline V gene, CDR1 is SGHAT and CDR2 is FQNNGV. CDR3 sequence reads: CASSLDFEQFF. In nucleotides, the CDR3 is TGTGCCAGCAGCTTAGACTTTGAGCAGTTCTTC.

CDR3 loop: CASSYPTGTGQTIAEAFF. The CDR3 DNA reads TGTGCCAGCAGTTACCCCACAGGGACAGGGCAGACGATCGCTGAAGCTTTCTTT. The gene calls are TRBV6-2 or TRBV6-3 and TRBJ1-1; 9 nucleotides align to TRBD1. The germline V gene has CDR1 MNHEY and CDR2 SVGEGT. This CDR3 is 18 amino acids long. The ends lost 2 bases at V and 6 bases at J; junction bases unmatched: 16.

This clonotype showed up many times. The chain employs TRBV4-3 and TRBJ2-7; 7 positions agree with TRBD1. The V segment lost 5 bases and the J segment 2 bases; nucleotides outside the gene matches: 9. The CDR3 runs 15 residues. Germline-derived CDR1 and CDR2 are LGHNA and YSLEER. CDR3 nucleotides: TGCGCCAGCAGCGTAGGGGTTACAGGGGCCTACGAGCAGTACTTC. It yields the protein CASSVGVTGAYEQYF.

The table lists this clonotype with a few counts. The chain employs TRBV4-3 and TRBJ1-5; 7 bases map to TRBD1. Trimming at V came to 4 bases and at J to 7 bases, leaving 4 bases not matched to a gene. Germline-derived CDR1 and CDR2 are LGHNA and YSLEER. CDR3 length: 13 residues. The CDR3 here is CASSPNRGQPQHF. Written as DNA, the CDR3 is TGCGCCAGCAGCCCTAACAGGGGCCAGCCCCAGCATTTT.

This clonotype was seen a handful of times. The rearrangement links TRBV29-1 to TRBJ2-3; 8 positions match TRBD2. The V gene end was trimmed by 1 base and the J gene end by 3 bases; junction bases not matched to a gene: 0. The CDR3 runs 13 residues. Germline V gene sequence: CDR1 SQVTM, CDR2 ANQGSEA. The CDR3 protein is CSVEGLATDTQYF. The CDR3 DNA reads TGCAGCGTTGAAGGACTAGCGACAGATACGCAGTATTTT.

This chain links TRBV4-3 with TRBJ2-5, with D possibly matching TRBD1 (5 bases). Germline-derived CDR1 and CDR2 are LGHNA and YSLEER. The V end was cut by 0 bases, the J end by 3 bases, with 14 bases between. The CDR3 has 16 residues. CDR3 amino acids: CASSQDQTGYEETQYF. The DNA of the CDR3 is TGCGCCAGCAGCCAAGATCAAACAGGCTATGAAGAGACCCAGTACTTC.

This clonotype has just a few counts. The chain couples TRBV2 to TRBJ2-2; 9 bases line up with TRBD1. Germline CDR1 SNHLY, CDR2 FYNNEI. The length of the CDR3 is 16 residues. The J segment lost 4 bases and the V segment lost 6 bases, leaving 9 bases of the junction unmatched. CDR3 sequence reads: CASRIPGQGSTGELFF. The CDR3 DNA sequence: TGTGCCAGCAGGATTCCGGGACAGGGTTCCACCGGGGAGCTGTTTTTT.

The chain recombines TRBV2 with TRBJ2-6, with D perhaps TRBD1 (6 bases). Trimming pared 6 bases from V and 2 bases from J, leaving 11 bases between. In germline, CDR1 is SNHLY, CDR2 FYNNEI. The length of the CDR3 is 15 residues. For the CDR3, the DNA is TGTGCCAGCAGGAACAGGGATGCTGGGGCCAACGTCCTGACTTTC. It yields the protein CASRNRDAGANVLTF.

The chain carries TRBV2 and TRBJ1-4, with D perhaps TRBD1 (5 bases). This CDR3 has 13 amino acids. The germline gives CDR1 SNHLY, CDR2 FYNNEI. The V end lost 7 bases, the J end lost 7 bases, and 13 bases lay between the germline ends. In DNA, the CDR3 is TGTGCCAGCATGAGGGGATCTGGTGAAAAACTGTTTTTT. Its protein product is CASMRGSGEKLFF.

This clonotype was counted at least ten times. The rearrangement links TRBV9 to TRBJ2-5, with D possibly TRBD1 on 5 matching bases. V was trimmed by 2 bases and J by 2 bases, leaving 16 bases between them. The CDR3 loop spans 16 amino acids. CDR1 is SGDLS, CDR2 YYNGEE, per germline. CDR3 residues: CASSVDSDQNQETQYF. CDR3 sequence (DNA): TGTGCCAGCAGCGTCGACAGCGACCAAAATCAAGAGACCCAGTACTTC.

There are many counts of this clonotype. The V gene is TRBV5-1, the J gene TRBJ2-1, with D possibly being TRBD2 (5 bases). The ends were cut back, 1 base at V and 7 bases at J, with 15 bases in the middle. Germline CDR1 and CDR2: SGHRS and YFSETQ. The CDR3 contains 15 residues. Written as DNA, the CDR3 is TGCGCCAGCAGCTTGCCTAGCCGGGGTGAGAATGAGCAGTTCTTC. It specifies CASSLPSRGENEQFF.

This clonotype was detected once. The V and J genes are TRBV4-3 and TRBJ2-4; 8 nucleotides agree with TRBD1. After removal of 0 bases from V and 14 bases from J, the junction contained 6 bases not matched to a gene. The CDR3 has 13 residues. The V gene's germline CDR1 is LGHNA and CDR2 YSLEER. DNA for the CDR3: TGCGCCAGCAGCCAAGACAGGGGGCGCGTTAAGTACTTC. Encoded protein: CASSQDRGRVKYF.

The sample holds many counts of this clonotype. The rearrangement uses TRBV5-1 and TRBJ1-2; D ambiguous. Germline V gene lookup returns CDR1 SGHRS and CDR2 YFSETQ. The germline V and J ends were trimmed by 5 bases and 6 bases, with 17 bases remaining between them. This CDR3 comprises 14 residues. This CDR3 is CASSLSRGPDGYTF. For the CDR3, the DNA is TGCGCCAGCAGTCTGAGCCGAGGGCCGGATGGCTACACCTTC.

The chain employs TRBV6-2 or TRBV6-3 and TRBJ2-4, with TRBD2 matching 7 bases. The V segment lost 6 bases and the J segment 13 bases; nucleotides outside the gene matches: 9. The germline V gene has CDR1 MNHEY and CDR2 SVGEGT. The CDR3 runs to 12 residues. Written as DNA, the CDR3 is TGTGCCAGCAGCTTAGCGGCCGGGGGGCAGTACTTC. It specifies CASSLAAGGQYF.

This chain joins TRBV7-6 and TRBJ2-5; 9 nucleotides line up with TRBD1. This CDR3 has 16 residues. V lost 1 base, J lost 7 bases, and 10 bases stayed unmatched. Germline V gene lookup returns CDR1 SGHVS and CDR2 FNYEAQ. The CDR3 reads CASSLVGHRGQVTQYF. The CDR3 DNA sequence: TGTGCCAGCAGCTTAGTGGGGCACAGGGGGCAGGTGACCCAGTACTTC.

This clonotype was observed a few times. The chain links TRBV3-1 to TRBJ2-7; D is unclear. Trimming took 1 base from V and 2 from J, leaving 9 bases between them. The germline V gene encodes CDR1 LGHDT and CDR2 YNNKEL (reference sequence). There are 14 residues in the CDR3. CDR3 DNA sequence: TGTGCCAGCAGCCAAGTCCTCAGGACCTACGAGCAGTACTTC. Translating it yields CASSQVLRTYEQYF.

This clonotype has a handful of counts. The rearrangement links TRBV4-3 to TRBJ1-5; D is possibly TRBD1 (6 bases). Per the germline V gene, CDR1 is LGHNA and CDR2 is YSLEER. The V and J ends lost 0 bases and 1 base respectively, with 7 bases between them. The CDR3 covers 15 residues. The CDR3 protein is CASSQERGSNQPQHF. The CDR3 bases are TGCGCCAGCAGCCAAGAGAGGGGGAGCAATCAGCCCCAGCATTTT.